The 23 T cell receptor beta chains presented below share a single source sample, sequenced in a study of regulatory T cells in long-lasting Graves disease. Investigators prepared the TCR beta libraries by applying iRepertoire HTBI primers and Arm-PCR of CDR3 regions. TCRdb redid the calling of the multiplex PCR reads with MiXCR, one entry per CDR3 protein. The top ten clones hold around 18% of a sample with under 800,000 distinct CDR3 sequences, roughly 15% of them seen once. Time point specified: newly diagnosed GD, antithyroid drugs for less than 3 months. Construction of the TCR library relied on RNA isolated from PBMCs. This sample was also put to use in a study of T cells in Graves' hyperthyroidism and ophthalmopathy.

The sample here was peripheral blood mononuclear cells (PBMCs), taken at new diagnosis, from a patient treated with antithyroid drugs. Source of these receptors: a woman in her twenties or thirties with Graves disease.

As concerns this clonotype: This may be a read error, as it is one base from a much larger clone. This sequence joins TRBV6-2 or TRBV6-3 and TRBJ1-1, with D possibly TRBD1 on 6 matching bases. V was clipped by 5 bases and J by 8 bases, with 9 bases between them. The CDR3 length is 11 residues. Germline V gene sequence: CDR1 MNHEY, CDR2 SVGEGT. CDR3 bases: TGTGCCAGCAGTCACGGACAGGAAGCTTTCTTT. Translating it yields CASSHGQEAFF.

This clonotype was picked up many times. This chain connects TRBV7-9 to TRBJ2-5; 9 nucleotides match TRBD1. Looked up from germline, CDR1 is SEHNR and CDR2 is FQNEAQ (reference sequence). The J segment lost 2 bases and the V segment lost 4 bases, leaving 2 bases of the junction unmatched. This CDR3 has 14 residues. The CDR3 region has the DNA TGTGCCAGCAGCTCTGGACAGGGGCAAGAGACCCAGTACTTC. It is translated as CASSSGQGQETQYF.

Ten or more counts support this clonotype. CDR3 in DNA: TGTGCCACCAACGACGGGCCCGGGCCGGGAAAACTGTTTTTT. Translation: CATNDGPGPGKLFF. V usage is TRBV28 and J usage is TRBJ1-4; D remains unclear. Germline CDR1 is MDHEN and CDR2 is SYDVKM. The CDR3 spans 14 residues. The V gene lost 10 bases and the J gene lost 10 bases, with 22 bases spanning the gap.

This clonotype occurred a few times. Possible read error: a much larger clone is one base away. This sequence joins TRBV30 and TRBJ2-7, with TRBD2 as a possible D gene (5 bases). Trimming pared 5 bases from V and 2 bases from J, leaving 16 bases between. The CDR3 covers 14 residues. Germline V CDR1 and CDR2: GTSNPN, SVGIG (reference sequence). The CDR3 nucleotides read TGTGCCTGGGCTGAGGGCAACTCCCCCTACGAGCAGTACTTC. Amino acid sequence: CAWAEGNSPYEQYF.

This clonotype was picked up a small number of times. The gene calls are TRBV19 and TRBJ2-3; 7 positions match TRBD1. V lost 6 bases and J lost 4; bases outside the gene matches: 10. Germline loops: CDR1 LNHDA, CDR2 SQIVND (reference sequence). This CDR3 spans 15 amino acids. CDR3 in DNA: TGTGCCAGTAGCCGAGACAGGGTCCCCGCAGATACGCAGTATTTT. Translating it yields CASSRDRVPADTQYF.

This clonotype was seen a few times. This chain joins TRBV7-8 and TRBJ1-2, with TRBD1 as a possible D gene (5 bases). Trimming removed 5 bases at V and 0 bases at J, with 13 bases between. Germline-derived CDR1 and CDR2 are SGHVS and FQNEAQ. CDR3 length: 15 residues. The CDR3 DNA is TGTGCCAGCAGCCGAGGGGCGCAACCTAACTATGGCTACACCTTC. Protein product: CASSRGAQPNYGYTF.

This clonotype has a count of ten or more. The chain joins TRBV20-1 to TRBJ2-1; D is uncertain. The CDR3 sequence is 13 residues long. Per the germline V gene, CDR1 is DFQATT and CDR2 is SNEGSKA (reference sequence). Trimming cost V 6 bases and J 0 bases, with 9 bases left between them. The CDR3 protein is CSAGRSSYNEQFF. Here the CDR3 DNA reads TGCAGTGCAGGACGGTCCTCCTACAATGAGCAGTTCTTC.

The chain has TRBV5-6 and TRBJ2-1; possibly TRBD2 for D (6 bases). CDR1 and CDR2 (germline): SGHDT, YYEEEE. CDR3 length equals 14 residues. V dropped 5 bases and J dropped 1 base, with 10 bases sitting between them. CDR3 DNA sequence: TGTGCCAGCAGGATGAGCGGGTCCTACAATGAGCAGTTCTTC. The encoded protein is CASRMSGSYNEQFF.

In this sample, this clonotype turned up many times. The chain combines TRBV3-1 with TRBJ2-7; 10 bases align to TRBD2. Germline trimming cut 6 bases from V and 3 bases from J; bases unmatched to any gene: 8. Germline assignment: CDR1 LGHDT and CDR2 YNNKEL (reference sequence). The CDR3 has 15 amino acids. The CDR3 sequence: CASSRGWTSGYEQYF. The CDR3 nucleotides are TGTGCCAGCAGTCGTGGCTGGACTAGCGGCTACGAGCAGTACTTC.

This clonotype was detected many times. The CDR3 sequence: CASSHGTSGNNEQYF. The CDR3 nucleotides are TGTGCCAGCAGCCACGGGACTAGCGGGAACAACGAGCAGTACTTC. The chain is built from TRBV27 and TRBJ2-7; 13 nucleotides align to TRBD2. With 6 bases clipped from V and 5 bases from J, the junction kept 7 bases outside the gene matches. Germline-derived CDR1 and CDR2 are MNHEY and SMNVEV (reference sequence). The CDR3 loop spans 15 amino acids.

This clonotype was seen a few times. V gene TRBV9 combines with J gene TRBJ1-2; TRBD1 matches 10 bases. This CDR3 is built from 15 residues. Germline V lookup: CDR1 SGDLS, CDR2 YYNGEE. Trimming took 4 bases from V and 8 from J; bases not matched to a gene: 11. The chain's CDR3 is CASSPGQGGSPGYTF. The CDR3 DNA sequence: TGTGCCAGCAGCCCCGGACAGGGGGGTTCCCCCGGCTACACCTTC.

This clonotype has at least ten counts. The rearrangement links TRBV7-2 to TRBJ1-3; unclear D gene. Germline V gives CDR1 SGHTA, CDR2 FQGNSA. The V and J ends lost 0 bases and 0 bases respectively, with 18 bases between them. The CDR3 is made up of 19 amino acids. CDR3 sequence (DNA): TGTGCCAGCAGCTTAGCGCCTATGTTCACAGAGGGCTCTGGAAACACCATATATTTT. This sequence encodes CASSLAPMFTEGSGNTIYF.

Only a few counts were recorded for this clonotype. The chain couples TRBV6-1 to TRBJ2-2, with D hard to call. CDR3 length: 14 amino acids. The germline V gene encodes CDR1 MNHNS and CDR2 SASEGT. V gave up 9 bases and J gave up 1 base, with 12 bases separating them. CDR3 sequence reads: CASRFSGNTGELFF. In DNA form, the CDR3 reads TGTGCCAGTCGATTTTCGGGGAACACCGGGGAGCTGTTTTTT.

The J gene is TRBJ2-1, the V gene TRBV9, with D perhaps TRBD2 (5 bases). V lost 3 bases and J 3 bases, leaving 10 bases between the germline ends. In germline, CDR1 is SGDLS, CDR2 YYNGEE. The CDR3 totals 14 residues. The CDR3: CASSDLGSYNEQFF. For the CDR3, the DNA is TGTGCCAGCAGCGACTTAGGGAGCTACAATGAGCAGTTCTTC.

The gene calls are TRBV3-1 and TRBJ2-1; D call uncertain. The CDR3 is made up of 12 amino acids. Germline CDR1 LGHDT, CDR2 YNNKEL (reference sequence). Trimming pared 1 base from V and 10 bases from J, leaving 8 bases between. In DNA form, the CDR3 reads TGTGCCAGCAGCCAAGTGAGTAGGGAGCAGTTCTTC. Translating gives CASSQVSREQFF.

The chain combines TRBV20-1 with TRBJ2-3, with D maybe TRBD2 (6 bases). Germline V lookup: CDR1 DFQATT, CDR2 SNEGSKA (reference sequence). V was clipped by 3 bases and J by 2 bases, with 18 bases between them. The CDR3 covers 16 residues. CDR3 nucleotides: TGCAGTGCTAGTCGCTGGGCGGAGGGTTCCACAGATACGCAGTATTTT. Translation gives CSASRWAEGSTDTQYF.

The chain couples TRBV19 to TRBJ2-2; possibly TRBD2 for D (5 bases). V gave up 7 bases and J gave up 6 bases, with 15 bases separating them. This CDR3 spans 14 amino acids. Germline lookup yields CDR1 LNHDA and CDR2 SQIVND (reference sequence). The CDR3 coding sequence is TGTGCCAGTACCAGGCCGGGGTCTCCCGGGGAGCTGTTTTTT. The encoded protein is CASTRPGSPGELFF.

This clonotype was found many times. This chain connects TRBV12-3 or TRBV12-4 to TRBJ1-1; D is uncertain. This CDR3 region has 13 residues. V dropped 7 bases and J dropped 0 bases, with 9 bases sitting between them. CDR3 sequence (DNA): TGTGCCAGCACCAGCCCCCTGAACACTGAAGCTTTCTTT. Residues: CASTSPLNTEAFF.

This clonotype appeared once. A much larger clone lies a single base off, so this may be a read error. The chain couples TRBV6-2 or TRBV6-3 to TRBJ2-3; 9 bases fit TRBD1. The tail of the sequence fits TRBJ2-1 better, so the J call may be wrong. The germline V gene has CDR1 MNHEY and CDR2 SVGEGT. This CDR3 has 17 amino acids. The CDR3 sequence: CACSEAPQGAGYNEQFF. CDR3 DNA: TGTGCCTGCAGTGAAGCTCCACAGGGGGCGGGCTACAATGAGCAGTTCTTC.

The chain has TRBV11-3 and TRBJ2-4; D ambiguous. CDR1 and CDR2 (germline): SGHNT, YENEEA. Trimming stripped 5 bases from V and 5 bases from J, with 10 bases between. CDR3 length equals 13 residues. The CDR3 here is CASSADGQNIQYF. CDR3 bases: TGTGCCAGCAGCGCGGACGGACAAAACATTCAGTACTTC.

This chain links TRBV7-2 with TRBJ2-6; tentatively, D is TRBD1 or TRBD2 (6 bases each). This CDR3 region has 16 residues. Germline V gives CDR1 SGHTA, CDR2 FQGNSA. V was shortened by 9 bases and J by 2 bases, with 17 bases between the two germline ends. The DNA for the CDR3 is TGTGCCAGAAACGGGGGCGGTCTGGCTGGGGCCAACGTCCTGACTTTC. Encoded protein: CARNGGGLAGANVLTF.

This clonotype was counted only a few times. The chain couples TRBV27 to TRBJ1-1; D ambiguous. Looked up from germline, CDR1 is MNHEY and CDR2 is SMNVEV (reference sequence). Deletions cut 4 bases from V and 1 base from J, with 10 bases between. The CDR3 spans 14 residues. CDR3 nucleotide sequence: TGTGCCAGCAGTTCCGATCGATGGAACACTGAAGCTTTCTTT. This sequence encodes CASSSDRWNTEAFF.

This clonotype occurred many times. CDR3 sequence reads: CASSEGYPALDTQYF. CDR3 in DNA: TGTGCCAGCAGTGAGGGCTACCCGGCCCTGGATACGCAGTATTTT. The V gene is TRBV6-2 or TRBV6-3, the J gene TRBJ2-3; D possibly corresponds to TRBD2 (5 bases). CDR1 is MNHEY, CDR2 SVGEGT, per germline. V was pared by 5 bases and J by 6 bases, with 18 bases between. The CDR3 is 15 residues long.